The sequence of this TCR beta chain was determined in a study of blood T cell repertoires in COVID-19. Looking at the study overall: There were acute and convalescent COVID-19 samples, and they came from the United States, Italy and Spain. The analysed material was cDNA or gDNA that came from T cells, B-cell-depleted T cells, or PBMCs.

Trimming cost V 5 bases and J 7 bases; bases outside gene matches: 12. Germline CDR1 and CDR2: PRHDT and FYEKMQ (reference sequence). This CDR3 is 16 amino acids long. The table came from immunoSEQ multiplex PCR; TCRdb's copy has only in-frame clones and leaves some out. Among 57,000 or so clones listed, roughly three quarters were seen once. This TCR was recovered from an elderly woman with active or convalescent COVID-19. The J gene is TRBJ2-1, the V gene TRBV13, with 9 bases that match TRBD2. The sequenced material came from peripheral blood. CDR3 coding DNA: TGTGCCAGCAGCCCCTGGGGCGGGGGGGCGGGGAATGAGCAGTTCTTC. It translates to CASSPWGGGAGNEQFF.